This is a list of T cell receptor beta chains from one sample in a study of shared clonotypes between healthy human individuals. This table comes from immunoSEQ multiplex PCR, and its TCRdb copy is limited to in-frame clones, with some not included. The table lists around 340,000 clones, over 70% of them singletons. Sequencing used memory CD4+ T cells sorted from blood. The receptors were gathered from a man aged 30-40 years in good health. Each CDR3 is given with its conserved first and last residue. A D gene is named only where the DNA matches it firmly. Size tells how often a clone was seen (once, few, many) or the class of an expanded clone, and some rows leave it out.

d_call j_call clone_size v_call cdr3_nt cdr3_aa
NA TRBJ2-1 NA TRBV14 TGTGCCAGCAGCCAAGAACGGCGGGCGGTCCGCCACAATGAGCAGTTCTTC CASSQERRAVRHNEQFF
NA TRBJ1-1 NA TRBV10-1 TGCGCCAGCAGCCTTGGACAGAACACTGAAGCTTTCTTT CASSLGQNTEAFF
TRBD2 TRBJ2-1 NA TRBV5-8 TGTGCCAGCAGCTTGGGGGTTCGGCTAGCGGGAGTTGGTGAGCAGTTCTTC CASSLGVRLAGVGEQFF
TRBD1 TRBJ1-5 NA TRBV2 TGTGCCGCGGATGGCCCCAGGGGGCGAATTTTT CAADGPRGRIF
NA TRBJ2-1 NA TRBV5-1 TGCGCCAGCAGCTTGGTTGGCGGGACCTACAATGAGCAGTTCTTC CASSLVGGTYNEQFF
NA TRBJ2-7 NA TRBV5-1 TGCGCCAGCAGCACGACTAGGAAGGCGACTAACGAGCAGTACTTC CASSTTRKATNEQYF
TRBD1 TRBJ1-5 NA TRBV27 TGTGCCAGCAGTTTATCCTTCGGACAGGGAAGGGGTTATAGCAATCAGCCCCAGCATTTT CASSLSFGQGRGYSNQPQHF
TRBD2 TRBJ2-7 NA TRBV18 TGTGCCAGCTCACCGGTTTTCGGGGAGGGCGAGCAGTACTTC CASSPVFGEGEQYF
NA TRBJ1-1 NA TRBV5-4 TGTGCCAGCAGCCCCGAGGCAGTGAATCCTGGAGCTTTCTTT CASSPEAVNPGAFF
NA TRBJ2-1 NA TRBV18 TGTGCCAGCTCACCACAGGAAAATCAGTTCTTC CASSPQENQFF
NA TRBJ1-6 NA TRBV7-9 TGTGCCAGCAGCCCGCAGGGAGATTCACCCCTCCACTTT CASSPQGDSPLHF
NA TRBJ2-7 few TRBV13 TGTGCCAGCAGCCTCGGGGTAGGGGCCCTGAGCTCCTACGAGCAGTACTTC CASSLGVGALSSYEQYF
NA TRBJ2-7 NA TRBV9 TGTGCCAGCGGGGATCTAACCTACGAGCAGTACTTC CASGDLTYEQYF
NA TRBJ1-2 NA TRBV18 TGTGCCAGCTCACCACCGGGCAGCATGCGGACTAACTATGGCTACACCTTC CASSPPGSMRTNYGYTF
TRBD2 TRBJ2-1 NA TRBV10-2 TGCGCCAGCAATGGACTAGCGGGGGGAAATGAGCAGTTCTTC CASNGLAGGNEQFF
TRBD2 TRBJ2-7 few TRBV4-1 TGCGCCAGCAGCCAAGCGGGACTAGCGGGAGAAAAAGACGAGCAGTACTTC CASSQAGLAGEKDEQYF
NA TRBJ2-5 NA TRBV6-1 TGTGCCAGCAGTGGAAGGAGGGAGACCCAGTACTTC CASSGRRETQYF
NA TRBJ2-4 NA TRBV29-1 TGCAGCGTGGGTCCGGGCTACGGCATTCAGTACTTC CSVGPGYGIQYF
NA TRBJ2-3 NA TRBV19 TGTGCCAGTAGTATAGCGGGACAAACAGATACGCAGTATTTT CASSIAGQTDTQYF
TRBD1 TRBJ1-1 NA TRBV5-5 TGTGCCAGCAGCCTAGGACAGGGTCGAGCTTTCTTT CASSLGQGRAFF
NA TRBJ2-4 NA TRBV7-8 TGTGCCAGCAGCCCTGTAGCGGCACTGGGGAACATTCAGTACTTC CASSPVAALGNIQYF
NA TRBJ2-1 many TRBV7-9 TGTGCCAGCAGCTTAGCCACAGCATGGCCAGAGCAGTTCTTC CASSLATAWPEQFF
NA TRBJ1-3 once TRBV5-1 TGCGCCAGCAGCTTGCGGTCGGACACGGTCTTCTCTGGAAACACCATATATTTT CASSLRSDTVFSGNTIYF
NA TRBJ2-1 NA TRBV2 TGTGCCAGCAGTGGAGACTACCGCTCCTACAATGAGCAGTTCTTC CASSGDYRSYNEQFF
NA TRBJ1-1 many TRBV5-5 TGTGCCAGCAGCTTGGGGACGAGCACTGAAGCTTTCTTT CASSLGTSTEAFF
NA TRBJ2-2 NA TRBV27 TGTGCCAGCAGTTTACTAGGCCCCCACACCGGGGAGCTGTTTTTT CASSLLGPHTGELFF
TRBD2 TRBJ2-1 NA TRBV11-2 TGTGCCAGCACCCCGACTAGCGGGAGTTATGAGCAGTTCTTC CASTPTSGSYEQFF
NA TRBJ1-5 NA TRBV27 TGTGCCAGCAGGTCTCAGGCTAGCAATCAGCCCCAGCATTTT CASRSQASNQPQHF
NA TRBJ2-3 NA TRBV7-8 TGTGCCAGCAGCTTACGCAGAATCACAGATACGCAGTATTTT CASSLRRITDTQYF
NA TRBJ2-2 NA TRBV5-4 TGTGCCAGCAGCTTGAGGGAAGTAGGCACCGGGGAGCTGTTTTTT CASSLREVGTGELFF
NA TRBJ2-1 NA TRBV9 TGTGCCAGCAGCGGGGGGGCCCTCGCGCTCCCAGGTGACAATGAGCAGTTCTTC CASSGGALALPGDNEQFF
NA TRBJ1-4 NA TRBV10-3 TGTGCCATCAGTGTCGGAGGGGTGGGCGAAAAACTGTTTTTT CAISVGGVGEKLFF
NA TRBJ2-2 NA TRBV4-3 TGCGCCAGCAGCCAAGATCAGTACACCGGGGAGCTGTTTTTT CASSQDQYTGELFF
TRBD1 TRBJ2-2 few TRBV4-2 TGTGCCAGCAGCCACACACTCCAGGGGGCCAGAGGTGCCGGGGAGCTGTTTTTT CASSHTLQGARGAGELFF
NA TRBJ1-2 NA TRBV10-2 TGCGCCAGCAGTGGTACGAGCGCGCGGAACTATGGCTACACCTTC CASSGTSARNYGYTF
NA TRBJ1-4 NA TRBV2 TGTGCCAGCCAGAAGGAGGCAACGGGACGGTATAATGAAAAACTGTTTTTT CASQKEATGRYNEKLFF
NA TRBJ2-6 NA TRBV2 TGTGCCAGCAGGATTACCAGCTCTGGGGCCAACGTCCTGACTTTC CASRITSSGANVLTF
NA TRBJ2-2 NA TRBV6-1 TGTGCCAGCAGTATGGGACCAATGGGGGCCGGGGAGCTGTTTTTT CASSMGPMGAGELFF
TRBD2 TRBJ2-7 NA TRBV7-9 TGTGCCAGCAGCCCTCCGGTCGGCCTAGCGGGAGGCTATGCCTACGAGCAGTACTTC CASSPPVGLAGGYAYEQYF
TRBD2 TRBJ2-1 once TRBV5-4 TGTGCCAGCAGCTCTAAGACTAGCGGGAGGGTTAATGAGCAGTTCTTC CASSSKTSGRVNEQFF
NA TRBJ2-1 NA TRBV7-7 TGTGCTAGCAGCTTAGATGGCAGGTTCGGGGAGCAGTTCTTC CASSLDGRFGEQFF
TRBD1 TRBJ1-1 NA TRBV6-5 TGTGCCAGCAGTTCTCAACAGGGGGTTGGGACTGAAGCTTTCTTT CASSSQQGVGTEAFF
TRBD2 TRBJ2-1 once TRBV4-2 TGTGCCAGCAGCCAAGTACCGGGACTATTCCATGAGCAGTTCTTC CASSQVPGLFHEQFF
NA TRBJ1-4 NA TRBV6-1 TGTGCCAGCAGGAAAACAGGTTATAATGAAAAACTGTTTTTT CASRKTGYNEKLFF
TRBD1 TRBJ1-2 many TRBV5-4 TGTGCCAGCAGCTCTGACAGGGTGATGGGTTATGGCTACACCTTC CASSSDRVMGYGYTF
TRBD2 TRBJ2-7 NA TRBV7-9 TGTGCCAGCAGCCGGGGGGGAACCTACGAGCAGTACTTC CASSRGGTYEQYF
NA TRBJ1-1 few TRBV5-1 TGCGCCAGCAGCTTATCAATGAACACTGAAGCTTTCTTT CASSLSMNTEAFF
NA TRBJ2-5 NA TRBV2 TGTGCCAGCTGTCAGAGTCAAGAGACCCAGTACTTC CASCQSQETQYF
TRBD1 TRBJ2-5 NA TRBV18 TGTGCCAGCTCACCCGCGCGAATTGGACAGGCTAGGGAGACCCAGTACTTC CASSPARIGQARETQYF